The entry that follows covers one T cell receptor beta chain sequence. This record comes from a study of blood T cell repertoires in COVID-19. In the study overall: PBMCs, B-cell-depleted T cells, or T cells were the source of the cDNA or gDNA that made up the material.

Original methodology: Researchers report that nucleated cell counts were estimated from reference gene primer amplification. The assay was immunoSEQ multiplex PCR, and TCRdb's table has in-frame clones only and misses some. V and J calls and clone size are those listed in that table; D and trimming were worked out from the DNA. The sample includes tens of thousands of clones, about nine tenths of them seen just once. V shed 0 bases, J shed 2 bases, and the junction held 6 bases outside the gene matches. The CDR3 length is 17 residues. The germline V gene encodes CDR1 SGDLS and CDR2 YYNGEE. V and J are TRBV9 and TRBJ2-1, with 9 bases lining up with TRBD1. Sequencing was done on a sample of peripheral blood. This TCR was sampled from a human donor in a cohort sampled during active COVID-19. CDR3 loop: CASSVAWGQGAYNEQFF. In nucleotides, the CDR3 is TGTGCCAGCAGCGTAGCTTGGGGACAGGGCGCCTACAATGAGCAGTTCTTC.